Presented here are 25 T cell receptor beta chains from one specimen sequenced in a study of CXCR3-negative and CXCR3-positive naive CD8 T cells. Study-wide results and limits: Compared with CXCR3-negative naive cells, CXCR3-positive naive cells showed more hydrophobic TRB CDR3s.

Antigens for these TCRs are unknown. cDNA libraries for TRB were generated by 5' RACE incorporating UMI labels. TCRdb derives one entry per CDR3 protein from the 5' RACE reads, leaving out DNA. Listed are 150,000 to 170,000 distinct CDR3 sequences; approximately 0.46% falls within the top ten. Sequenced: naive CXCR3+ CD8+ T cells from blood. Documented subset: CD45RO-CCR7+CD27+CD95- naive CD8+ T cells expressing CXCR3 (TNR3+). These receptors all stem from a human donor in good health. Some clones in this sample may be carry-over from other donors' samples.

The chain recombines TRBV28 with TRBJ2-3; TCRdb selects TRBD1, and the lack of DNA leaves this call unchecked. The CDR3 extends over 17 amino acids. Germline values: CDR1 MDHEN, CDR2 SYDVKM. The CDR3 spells CASSSWSEDLTPDTQYF.

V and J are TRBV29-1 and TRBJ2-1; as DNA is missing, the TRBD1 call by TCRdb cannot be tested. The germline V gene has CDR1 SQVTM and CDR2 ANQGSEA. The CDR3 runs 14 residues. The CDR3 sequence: CSVEGTGGHNEQFF.

The chain's CDR3 is CASSPSQGGSYEQYF. The chain links TRBV9 to TRBJ2-7; TCRdb's D call of TRBD1 is untestable without DNA. The CDR3 extends over 15 amino acids. CDR1 is SGDLS and CDR2 is YYNGEE in the germline V gene.

Here the CDR3 reads CASSADRGSNTEAFF. This chain joins TRBV7-9 and TRBJ1-1; TCRdb names TRBD1, which stays unverified in the absence of DNA. Looked up from germline, CDR1 is SEHNR and CDR2 is FQNEAQ (reference sequence). This CDR3 is 15 amino acids long. Supplemented by reference TRBV7-9 and TRBJ1-1, the full variable domain reads DTGVSQNPRHKITKRGQNVTFRCDPISEHNRLYWYRQTLGQGPEFLTYFQNEAQLEKSRLLSDRFSAERPKGSFSTLEIQRTEQGDSAMYLCASSADRGSNTEAFFGQGTRLTVV.

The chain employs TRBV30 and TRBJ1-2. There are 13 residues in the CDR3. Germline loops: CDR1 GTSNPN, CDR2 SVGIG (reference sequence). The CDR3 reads CAWTNGRNYGYTF.

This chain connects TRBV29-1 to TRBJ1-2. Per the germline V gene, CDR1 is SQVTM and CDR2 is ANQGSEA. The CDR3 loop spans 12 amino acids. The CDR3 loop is CSVVVGDYGYTF.

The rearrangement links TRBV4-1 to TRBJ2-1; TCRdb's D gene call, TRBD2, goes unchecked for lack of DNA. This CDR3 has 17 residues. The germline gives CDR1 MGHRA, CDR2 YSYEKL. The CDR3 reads CASSQEWPFGGQNEQFF.

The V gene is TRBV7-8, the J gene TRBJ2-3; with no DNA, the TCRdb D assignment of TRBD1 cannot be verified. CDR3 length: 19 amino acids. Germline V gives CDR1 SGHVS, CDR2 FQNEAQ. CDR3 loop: CASSLVVFETGKGTDTQYF.

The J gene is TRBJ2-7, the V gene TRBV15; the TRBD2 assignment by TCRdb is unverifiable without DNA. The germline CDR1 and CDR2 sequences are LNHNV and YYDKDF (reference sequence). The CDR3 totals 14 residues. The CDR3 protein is CATSRTAGTYEQYF.

CDR3: CASSLSEYEQYF. V gene TRBV12-3 or TRBV12-4 combines with J gene TRBJ2-7. The CDR3 spans 12 residues.

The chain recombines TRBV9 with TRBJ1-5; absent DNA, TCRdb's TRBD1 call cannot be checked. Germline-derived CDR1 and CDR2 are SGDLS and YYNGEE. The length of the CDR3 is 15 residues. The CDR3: CASSVDGGANQPQHF.

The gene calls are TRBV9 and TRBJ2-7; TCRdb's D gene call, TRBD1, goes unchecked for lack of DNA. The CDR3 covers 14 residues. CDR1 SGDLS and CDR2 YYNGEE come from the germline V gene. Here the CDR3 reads CASDPGGLGYEQYF.

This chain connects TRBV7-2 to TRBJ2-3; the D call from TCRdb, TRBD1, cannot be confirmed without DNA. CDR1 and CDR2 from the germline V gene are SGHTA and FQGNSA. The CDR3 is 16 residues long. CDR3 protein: CASSPGQGATTDTQYF. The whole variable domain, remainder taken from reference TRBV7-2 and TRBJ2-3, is GAGVSQSPSNKVTEKGKDVELRCDPISGHTALYWYRQSLGQGLEFLIYFQGNSAPDKSGLPSDRFSAERTGGSVSTLTIQRTQQEDSAVYLCASSPGQGATTDTQYFGPGTRLTVL.

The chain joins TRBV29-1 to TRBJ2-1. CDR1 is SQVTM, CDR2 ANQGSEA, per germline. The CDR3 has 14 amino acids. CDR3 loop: CSVESGEDHDEQSF.

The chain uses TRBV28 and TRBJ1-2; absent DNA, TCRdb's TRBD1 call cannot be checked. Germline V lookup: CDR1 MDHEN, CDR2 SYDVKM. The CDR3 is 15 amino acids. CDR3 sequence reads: CASSFLGDLNYGYTF.

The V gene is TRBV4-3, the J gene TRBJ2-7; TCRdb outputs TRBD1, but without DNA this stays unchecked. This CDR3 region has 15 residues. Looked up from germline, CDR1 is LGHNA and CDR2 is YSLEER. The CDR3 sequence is CASSQDGTGGHEQYF.

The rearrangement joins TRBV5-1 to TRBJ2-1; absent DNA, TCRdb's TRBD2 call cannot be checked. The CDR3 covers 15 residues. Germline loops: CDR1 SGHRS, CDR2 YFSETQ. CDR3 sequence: CASGAGLAGFGEQFF.

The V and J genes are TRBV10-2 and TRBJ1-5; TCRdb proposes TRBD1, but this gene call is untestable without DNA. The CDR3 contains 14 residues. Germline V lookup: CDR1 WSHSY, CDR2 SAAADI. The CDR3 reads CASREQGRNQPQHF.

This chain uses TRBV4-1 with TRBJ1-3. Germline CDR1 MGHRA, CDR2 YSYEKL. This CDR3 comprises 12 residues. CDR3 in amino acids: CASSQDQATIYF.

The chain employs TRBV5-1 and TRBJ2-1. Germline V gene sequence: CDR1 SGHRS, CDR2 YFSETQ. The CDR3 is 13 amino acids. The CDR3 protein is CASSFTSSSEQFF.

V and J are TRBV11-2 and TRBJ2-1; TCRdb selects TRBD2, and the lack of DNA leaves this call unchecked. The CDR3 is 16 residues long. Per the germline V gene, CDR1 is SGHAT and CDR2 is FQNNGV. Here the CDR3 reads CASRRELAGGLNEQFF.

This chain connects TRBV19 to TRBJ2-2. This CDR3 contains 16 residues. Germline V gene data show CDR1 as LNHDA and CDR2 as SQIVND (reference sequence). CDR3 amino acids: CASSILVKANTGELFF. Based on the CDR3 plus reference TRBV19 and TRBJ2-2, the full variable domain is DGGITQSPKYLFRKEGQNVTLSCEQNLNHDAMYWYRQDPGQGLRLIYYSQIVNDFQKGDIAEGYSVSREKKESFPLTVTSAQKNPTAFYLCASSILVKANTGELFFGEGSRLTVL.

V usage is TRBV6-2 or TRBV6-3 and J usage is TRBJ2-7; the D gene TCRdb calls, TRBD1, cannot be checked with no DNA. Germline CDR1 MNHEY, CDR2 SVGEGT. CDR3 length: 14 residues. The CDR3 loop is CASSLSGGSYEQYF.

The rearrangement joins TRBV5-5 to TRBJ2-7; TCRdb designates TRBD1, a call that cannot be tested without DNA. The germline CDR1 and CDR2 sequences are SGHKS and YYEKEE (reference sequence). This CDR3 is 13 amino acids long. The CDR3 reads CASSTGPSYEQYF.

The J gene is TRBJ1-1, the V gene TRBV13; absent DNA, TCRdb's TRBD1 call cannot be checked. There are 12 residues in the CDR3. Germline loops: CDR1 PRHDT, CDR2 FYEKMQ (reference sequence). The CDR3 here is CASSSGPKEAFF.